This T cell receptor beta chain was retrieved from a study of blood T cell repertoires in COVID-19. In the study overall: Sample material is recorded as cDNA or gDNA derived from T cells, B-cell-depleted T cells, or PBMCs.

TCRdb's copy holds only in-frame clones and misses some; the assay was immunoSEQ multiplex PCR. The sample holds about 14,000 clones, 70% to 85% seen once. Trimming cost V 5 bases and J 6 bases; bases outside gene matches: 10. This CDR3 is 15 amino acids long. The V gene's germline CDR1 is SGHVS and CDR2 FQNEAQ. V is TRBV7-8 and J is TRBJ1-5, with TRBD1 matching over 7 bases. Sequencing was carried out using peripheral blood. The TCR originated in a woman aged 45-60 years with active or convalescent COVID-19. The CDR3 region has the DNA TGTGCCAGCAGCCCGCATGACAGGGACTTTCAGCCCCAGCATTTT. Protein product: CASSPHDRDFQPQHF.